Listed here are 22 T cell receptor beta chains from one sample, sequenced in a study of blood T cell repertoires in COVID-19. The method was immunoSEQ multiplex PCR; TCRdb's version includes in-frame clones alone and lacks a portion of them. This sample has tens of thousands of clones, with just under 85% found just once. Sequencing was carried out using peripheral blood. These receptors came from a man between 70 and 80 years old with acute or convalescent COVID-19.

The chain combines TRBV14 with TRBJ1-2; D uncertain. The CDR3 sequence is 13 residues long. V dropped 0 bases and J dropped 4 bases, with 6 bases sitting between them. Looked up from germline, CDR1 is SGHDN and CDR2 is FVKESK. CDR3 in amino acids: CASSQDSVYGYTF. The CDR3 DNA sequence: TGTGCCAGCAGCCAAGATAGTGTCTATGGCTACACCTTC.

This chain uses TRBV9 with TRBJ1-2; 9 nucleotides match TRBD1. CDR1 is SGDLS and CDR2 is YYNGEE in the germline V gene. The CDR3 loop spans 16 amino acids. Trimming cost V 6 bases and J 4 bases; bases outside gene matches: 13. CDR3 loop: CASTPTGTGKLYGYTF. The CDR3 nucleotides read TGTGCCAGCACCCCCACCGGGACAGGGAAACTCTATGGCTACACCTTC. Filled out from reference TRBV9 and TRBJ1-2, the complete variable domain reads DSGVTQTPKHLITATGQRVTLRCSPRSGDLSVYWYQQSLDQGLQFLIQYYNGEERAKGNILERFSAQQFPDLHSELNLSSLELGDSALYFCASTPTGTGKLYGYTFGSGTRLTVV.

The chain uses TRBV19 and TRBJ1-1; a weak D match, TRBD1 (5 bases). The CDR3 runs 15 residues. The germline V gene encodes CDR1 LNHDA and CDR2 SQIVND (reference sequence). V dropped 7 bases and J dropped 0 bases, with 15 bases sitting between them. The CDR3 nucleotides are TGTGCCAGTACCCTCTGGGCAGGGTTGAACACTGAAGCTTTCTTT. Protein product: CASTLWAGLNTEAFF.

The rearrangement joins TRBV11-3 to TRBJ2-5, with D perhaps matching TRBD2 (6 bases). Germline assignment: CDR1 SGHNT and CDR2 YENEEA. The CDR3 is made up of 15 amino acids. V was pared by 5 bases and J by 4 bases, with 17 bases between. The CDR3 DNA follows: TGTGCCAGCAGCCCAAGTCGGGGGTTGAGAGAGACCCAGTACTTC. Translated, it gives CASSPSRGLRETQYF. Based on the CDR3 plus reference TRBV11-3 and TRBJ2-5, the full variable domain is EAGVVQSPRYKIIEKKQPVAFWCNPISGHNTLYWYLQNLGQGPELLIRYENEEAVDDSQLPKDRFSAERLKGVDSTLKIQPAELGDSAVYLCASSPSRGLRETQYFGPGTRLLVL.

The chain links TRBV19 to TRBJ2-7, with D perhaps matching TRBD1 (6 bases). Trimming stripped 6 bases from V and 2 bases from J, with 17 bases between. Germline V gene lookup returns CDR1 LNHDA and CDR2 SQIVND (reference sequence). The CDR3 has 15 residues. DNA of the CDR3: TGTGCCAGTAGCCTGACAGGAGTAGGAACCTACGAGCAGTACTTC. Residues: CASSLTGVGTYEQYF.

The chain has TRBV29-1 and TRBJ1-2, with 10 bases that match TRBD1. Looked up from germline, CDR1 is SQVTM and CDR2 is ANQGSEA. The length of the CDR3 is 11 residues. Trimming removed 7 bases from V and 8 bases from J; junction bases left unmatched: 4. CDR3 sequence: CSAGQGKGYTF. The CDR3 bases are TGCAGCGCGGGACAGGGGAAGGGCTACACCTTC.

The V call is TRBV29-1, the J call TRBJ2-2; a weak D match, TRBD1 (7 bases). This CDR3 is 13 amino acids long. V lost 7 bases to trimming and J lost 7 bases, with 16 bases between them. The germline gives CDR1 SQVTM, CDR2 ANQGSEA. The CDR3 bases are TGCAGCGGGAGGGAGACAGGGAGCGGGGAGCTGTTTTTT. Residues: CSGRETGSGELFF.

This chain joins TRBV4-1 and TRBJ1-1; TRBD1 agrees at 7 bases. The CDR3 consists of 16 residues. Germline CDR1 is MGHRA and CDR2 is YSYEKL. Germline trimming cut 3 bases from V and 1 base from J; bases unmatched to any gene: 8. The CDR3 protein is CASSQAGQTKNTEAFF. The CDR3 nucleotides read TGCGCCAGCAGCCAGGCGGGACAGACTAAGAACACTGAAGCTTTCTTT.

V is TRBV6-1 and J is TRBJ1-5, with 7 nucleotides matching TRBD1. CDR3 size: 15 residues. CDR1 and CDR2 from the germline V gene are MNHNS and SASEGT. V lost 1 base, J lost 7 bases, and 7 bases stayed unmatched. CDR3 region: CASSEVDRAKQPQHF. CDR3 nucleotide sequence: TGTGCCAGCAGTGAAGTAGACAGGGCGAAGCAGCCCCAGCATTTT.

CDR3 region: CASGTRTYEQYF. The CDR3 DNA reads as TGTGCCAGCGGGACTAGGACCTACGAGCAGTACTTC. This chain joins TRBV27 and TRBJ2-7; 8 bases are shared with TRBD2. Germline lookup yields CDR1 MNHEY and CDR2 SMNVEV (reference sequence). Trimming removed 8 bases from V and 2 bases from J; junction bases left unmatched: 2. This CDR3 has 12 amino acids.

This chain connects TRBV6-5 to TRBJ2-1; 12 bases line up with TRBD2. The CDR3 length is 14 residues. With V trimmed by 8 bases and J by 6 bases, 5 bases remained unmatched. CDR1 and CDR2 (germline): MNHEY, SVGAGI. The CDR3 is CASRSSGRGNEQFF. The DNA of the CDR3 is TGTGCCAGCCGCTCTAGCGGGAGGGGCAATGAGCAGTTCTTC.

This clone has a single count. The gene calls are TRBV5-1 and TRBJ2-4; D may be TRBD1 (6 bases). The CDR3 sequence is 15 residues long. Trimming removed 2 bases from V and 6 bases from J, with 15 bases in between. CDR1 SGHRS and CDR2 YFSETQ come from the germline V gene. CDR3 DNA sequence: TGCGCCAGCAGCTTCTCGTCCGGGACAAGAAACATTCAGTACTTC. Translation gives CASSFSSGTRNIQYF.

This rearrangement joins TRBV7-8 to TRBJ2-5; possibly TRBD2 for D (7 bases). The CDR3 totals 15 residues. Per germline, CDR1 SGHVS and CDR2 FQNEAQ. V lost 1 base and J lost 4, with 13 bases in between. CDR3 nucleotides: TGTGCCAGCAGCTTAGGCCAGGGGAGGGGAGAGACCCAGTACTTC. Protein: CASSLGQGRGETQYF. Together with reference TRBV7-8 and TRBJ2-5, the CDR3 gives the full variable domain: GAGVSQSPRYKVAKRGQDVALRCDPISGHVSLFWYQQALGQGPEFLTYFQNEAQLDKSGLPSDRFFAERPEGSVSTLKIQRTQQEDSAVYLCASSLGQGRGETQYFGPGTRLLVL.

The chain links TRBV5-4 to TRBJ2-7; D is undetermined. The CDR3 is 14 amino acids. Per the germline V gene, CDR1 is SGHNT and CDR2 is YYREEE (reference sequence). V lost 2 bases and J 0 bases, leaving 9 bases between the germline ends. The DNA for the CDR3 is TGTGCCAGCAGCTTAGGCGGTAGCTCCTACGAGCAGTACTTC. Its protein product is CASSLGGSSYEQYF.

The chain uses TRBV19 and TRBJ1-6; 11 nucleotides agree with TRBD1. The CDR3 is 15 amino acids. Germline V gives CDR1 LNHDA, CDR2 SQIVND (reference sequence). The junction had 4 bases not matched to a gene; V was cut back by 6 bases and J by 6 bases. CDR3 region: CASSSGTGGNSPLHF. The CDR3 nucleotides read TGTGCCAGTAGCTCCGGGACAGGGGGTAATTCACCCCTCCACTTT.

The gene calls are TRBV5-8 and TRBJ2-7, with D possibly TRBD2 on 6 matching bases. Between the trimmed V and J ends, which lost 0 bases and 1 base, there was a span of 11 bases. The length of the CDR3 is 15 residues. Germline lookup yields CDR1 SGHTS and CDR2 YDEGEE. CDR3 in DNA: TGTGCCAGCAGCTTGGGGGCGGGGCCGTCCTACGAGCAGTACTTC. Its protein is CASSLGAGPSYEQYF.

The chain carries TRBV27 and TRBJ1-4; D possibly corresponds to TRBD1 (6 bases). CDR3 size: 16 residues. The ends were cut back, 2 bases at V and 8 bases at J, with 18 bases in the middle. CDR1 and CDR2 from the germline V gene are MNHEY and SMNVEV (reference sequence). In nucleotides, the CDR3 is TGTGCCAGCAGTTTAGAGCAGGGGACACTGACGGAAAAACTGTTTTTT. Translation: CASSLEQGTLTEKLFF.

The chain combines TRBV6-2 or TRBV6-3 with TRBJ2-3; perhaps TRBD2 as D (6 bases). Germline loops: CDR1 MNHEY, CDR2 SVGEGT. V was pared by 4 bases and J by 0 bases, with 17 bases between. The CDR3 is 17 amino acids. CDR3 amino acids: CASSLIVGGTSTDTQYF. As DNA, the CDR3 is TGTGCCAGCAGTTTGATCGTGGGGGGAACTAGCACAGATACGCAGTATTTT.

This rearrangement joins TRBV5-1 to TRBJ2-7; D is perhaps TRBD1 (5 bases). Looked up from germline, CDR1 is SGHRS and CDR2 is YFSETQ. The CDR3 consists of 14 residues. Trimming shortened V by 0 bases and J by 3 bases, and 10 bases separated the two germline ends. This CDR3 reads CASSLAGIYYEQYF. In nucleotides, the CDR3 is TGCGCCAGCAGCTTGGCAGGGATTTACTACGAGCAGTACTTC.

The chain is built from TRBV5-4 and TRBJ2-1; 11 positions agree with TRBD2. The CDR3 totals 16 residues. The J segment lost 6 bases and the V segment lost 3 bases, leaving 8 bases of the junction unmatched. Germline values: CDR1 SGHNT, CDR2 YYREEE (reference sequence). The CDR3 sequence: CASSSQTSGRVNEQFF. The DNA of the CDR3 is TGTGCCAGCAGCTCCCAAACTAGCGGGAGAGTCAATGAGCAGTTCTTC. Complete variable domain (other parts from reference TRBV5-4 and TRBJ2-1): ETGVTQSPTHLIKTRGQQVTLRCSSQSGHNTVSWYQQALGQGPQFIFQYYREEENGRGNFPPRFSGLQFPNYSSELNVNALELDDSALYLCASSSQTSGRVNEQFFGPGTRLTVL.

The chain joins TRBV11-2 to TRBJ1-4; maybe TRBD1 (5 bases). V was cut by 6 bases and J by 1 base, with 12 bases left in between. CDR3 length equals 15 residues. Germline V CDR1 and CDR2: SGHAT, FQNNGV. In DNA form, the CDR3 reads TGTGCCAGCAGGAGGGTGGGGGGAACTAATGAAAAACTGTTTTTT. Its protein is CASRRVGGTNEKLFF.

The CDR3 nucleotides are TGTGCCAGCAGAGAACAGGGTACCCACGATAGCAATCAGCCCCAGCATTTT. Amino acids: CASREQGTHDSNQPQHF. This chain links TRBV6-1 with TRBJ1-5; D is perhaps TRBD1 (6 bases). The CDR3 consists of 17 residues. Germline CDR1 and CDR2: MNHNS and SASEGT. V was cut by 6 bases and J by 0 bases, with 18 bases left in between.